This T cell receptor (beta chain) was retrieved from a study of shared clonotypes between healthy human individuals. A split of CD4+ cells into CD45RA+ naive and CD45RA-negative memory subsets was performed. Study outcomes and limitations: Sequencing depth was predicted to influence how clonotypes are shared among donors. Genetic and exposure-history diversity was limited by the few donors.

On sorted subsets, replicate PCRs used 200 to 250 ng DNA, or some 28,000 T cell genomes. This table comes from immunoSEQ multiplex PCR, and its TCRdb copy is limited to in-frame clones, with some not included. This table has hundreds of thousands of clones, around four fifths appearing once. The CDR3 runs to 15 residues. Germline lookup yields CDR1 SGHRS and CDR2 YFSETQ. The ends lost 4 bases at V and 4 bases at J; junction bases unmatched: 5. In this sample, this clone turned up many times. The antigen remains undetermined. The same CDR3 also results from other DNA sequences found in this sample. The receptor was derived from a woman in her 30s in good health. The specimen was memory CD4+ T cells sorted from blood. Subset described: CD45RA-negative fraction. The V gene is TRBV5-1, the J gene TRBJ2-1; 10 bases are shared with TRBD2. The CDR3 sequence: CASSHASGGYNEQFF. In DNA, the CDR3 is TGCGCCAGCAGCCACGCTAGCGGGGGATACAATGAGCAGTTCTTC.